The sequence of this TCR beta chain was determined in a study of blood T cell repertoires in COVID-19. Study in general: The cDNA or gDNA used as material had been derived from T cells, B-cell-depleted T cells, or PBMCs.

V trimming: 3 bases; J trimming: 4 bases; junction bases outside the gene matches: 8. There are 14 residues in the CDR3. The V gene's germline CDR1 is DFQATT and CDR2 SNEGSKA (reference sequence). During active infection, Seattle patients enrolled and were then monitored through disease. Original data processing: Amplification from reference gene primers served as the basis for estimated nucleated cell counts. Repertoires were generated with immunoSEQ multiplex PCR, while TCRdb's copy carries only in-frame clones and drops some. Clonal size and the V and J genes are those of that table, whereas D and trimming came from the DNA. This sample yields some 130,000 clones, of which approximately 86% are seen a single time; 11% belongs to the top ten.

The clonotype was recovered from a woman between 65 and 79 years old with COVID-19, enrolled during active disease. The chain couples TRBV20-1 to TRBJ1-1, with TRBD1 matching over 7 bases. Sequencing was performed on peripheral blood. CDR3: CSASNPPGGTEAFF. CDR3 nucleotides: TGCAGTGCTAGTAACCCTCCAGGGGGCACTGAAGCTTTCTTT.